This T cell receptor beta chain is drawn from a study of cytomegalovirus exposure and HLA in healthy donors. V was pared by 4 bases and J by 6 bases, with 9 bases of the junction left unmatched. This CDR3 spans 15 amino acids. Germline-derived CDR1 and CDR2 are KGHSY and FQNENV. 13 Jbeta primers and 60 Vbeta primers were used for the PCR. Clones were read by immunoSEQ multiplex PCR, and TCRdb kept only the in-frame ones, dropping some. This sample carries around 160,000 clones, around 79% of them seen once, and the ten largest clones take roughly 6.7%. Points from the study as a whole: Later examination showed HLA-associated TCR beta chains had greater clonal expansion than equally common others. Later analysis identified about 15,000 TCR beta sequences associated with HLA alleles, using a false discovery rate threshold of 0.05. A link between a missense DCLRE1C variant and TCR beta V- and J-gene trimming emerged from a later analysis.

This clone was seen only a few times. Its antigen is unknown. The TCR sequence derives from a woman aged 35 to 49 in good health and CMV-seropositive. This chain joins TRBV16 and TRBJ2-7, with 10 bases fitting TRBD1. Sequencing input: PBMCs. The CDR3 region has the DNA TGTGCCAGCAGCCCGCTTTCGACAGGGGGCGGCGAGCAGTACTTC. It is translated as CASSPLSTGGGEQYF.